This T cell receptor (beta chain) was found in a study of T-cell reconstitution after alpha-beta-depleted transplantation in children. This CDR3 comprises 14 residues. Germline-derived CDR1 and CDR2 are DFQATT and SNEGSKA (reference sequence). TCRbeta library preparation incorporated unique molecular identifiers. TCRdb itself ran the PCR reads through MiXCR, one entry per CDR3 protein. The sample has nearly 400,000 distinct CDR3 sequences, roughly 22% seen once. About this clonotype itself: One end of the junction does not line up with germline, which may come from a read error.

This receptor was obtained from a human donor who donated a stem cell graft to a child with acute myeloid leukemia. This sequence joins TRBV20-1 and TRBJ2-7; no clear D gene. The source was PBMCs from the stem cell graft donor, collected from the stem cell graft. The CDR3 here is CSARDRLVAYEHYF. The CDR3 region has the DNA TGCAGTGCTAGAGATCGGCTAGTGGCCTACGAGCACTACTTC.